The T cell receptor beta chain described here comes from a study of blood T cell repertoires in COVID-19. Using immunoSEQ multiplex PCR, the repertoire was profiled, and TCRdb retains in-frame clones only, with some absent. The sample has approximately 100,000 clones; 85% are singletons. Looked up from germline, CDR1 is MNHEY and CDR2 is SMNVEV (reference sequence). The CDR3 loop spans 15 amino acids. V lost 6 bases and J 1 base, leaving 16 bases between the germline ends. This clonotype was obtained from a woman aged 70-85 years with active or convalescent COVID-19. The specimen was peripheral blood. V usage is TRBV27 and J usage is TRBJ2-7; D might be TRBD2 (6 bases). CDR3 coding DNA: TGTGCCAGCAGCGCTCGACTAGTGAGGTCCTACGAGCAGTACTTC. Protein product: CASSARLVRSYEQYF.